A selection of T cell receptor beta chains follows, all from one sample in a study of cytomegalovirus exposure and HLA in healthy donors. Method: immunoSEQ multiplex PCR; TCRdb's copy keeps in-frame clones and lacks some. The table records fewer than 250,000 clones, around 90% of them present only once. Sequenced sample: PBMCs. All receptors derive from a young woman in good health and CMV-seronegative. Each CDR3 is given with its conserved first and last residue. A D gene is named only where the DNA matches it firmly. Expanded clones are given a class, and other clones once, few, many or no size at all.

V gene,D gene,J gene,clone size,CDR3 protein,CDR3 DNA
TRBV29-1,.,TRBJ1-1,.,CSVEGRAPHATEAFF,TGCAGCGTTGAAGGCAGGGCCCCTCACGCCACTGAAGCTTTCTTT
TRBV6-5,TRBD1,TRBJ1-3,.,CASSYDRVDSGNTIYF,TGTGCCAGCAGTTACGACAGGGTGGATAGTGGAAACACCATATATTTT
TRBV5-5,.,TRBJ1-5,once,CASSLSTAEQPQHF,TGTGCCAGCAGCTTGTCGACCGCGGAGCAGCCCCAGCATTTT
TRBV7-9,.,TRBJ2-5,.,CASSPSRGNLYWGETQYF,TGTGCCAGCAGCCCCTCCAGAGGGAACCTTTACTGGGGAGAGACCCAGTACTTC
TRBV5-6,.,TRBJ1-1,.,CASIRDTNREAFF,TGTGCCAGCATCCGGGACACAAATAGGGAAGCTTTCTTT
TRBV28,.,TRBJ1-1,.,CASNGLGTEAFF,TGTGCCAGCAACGGACTGGGGACTGAAGCTTTCTTT
TRBV6-1,TRBD2,TRBJ2-1,.,CASSEGGGAINEQFF,TGTGCCAGCAGTGAAGGCGGGGGGGCAATCAATGAGCAGTTCTTC
TRBV5-6,TRBD1,TRBJ2-2,.,CASSFAETGGSSGELFF,TGTGCCAGCAGCTTTGCTGAGACAGGGGGTTCCAGCGGGGAGCTGTTTTTT
TRBV5-4,TRBD1,TRBJ2-7,.,CASSRGVGTDYEQYF,TGTGCCAGCAGCAGGGGCGTGGGGACAGACTACGAGCAGTACTTC
TRBV28,TRBD1,TRBJ1-2,.,CASRGSGTGNYGYTF,TGTGCCAGCAGGGGTTCGGGGACAGGAAACTATGGCTACACCTTC
TRBV7-9,TRBD1,TRBJ2-7,.,CASSLTGGQEQYF,TGTGCCAGCAGCTTGACAGGGGGCCAGGAGCAGTACTTC
TRBV7-6,.,TRBJ2-7,.,CASSPRGSYEQYF,TGTGCCAGCAGCCCGCGGGGATCCTACGAGCAGTACTTC
TRBV5-1,TRBD1,TRBJ2-3,.,CASSFTGGAGTDTQYF,TGCGCCAGCAGCTTTACAGGGGGCGCCGGAACAGATACGCAGTATTTT
TRBV25-1,TRBD1,TRBJ2-5,.,CASSDSQGVSETQYF,TGTGCCAGCAGTGATTCACAGGGGGTCAGCGAGACCCAGTACTTC
TRBV5-5,.,TRBJ2-7,.,CASSSWGHSYEQYF,TGTGCCAGCAGCTCCTGGGGACACTCCTACGAGCAGTACTTC
TRBV10-3,TRBD1,TRBJ2-1,.,CAIKREGQGYNEQFF,TGTGCCATCAAAAGGGAGGGACAGGGGTACAATGAGCAGTTCTTC
TRBV9,TRBD2,TRBJ2-1,once,CASSLAGLAGRNEQFF,TGTGCCAGCAGCCTGGCCGGACTAGCGGGAAGGAATGAGCAGTTCTTC
TRBV2,.,TRBJ1-5,.,CASSEAKAGQPQHF,TGTGCCAGCAGTGAAGCTAAAGCGGGTCAGCCCCAGCATTTT
TRBV7-6,.,TRBJ1-3,.,CASSTLTGGGNTIYF,TGTGCCAGCAGCACCCTGACAGGAGGCGGAAACACCATATATTTT